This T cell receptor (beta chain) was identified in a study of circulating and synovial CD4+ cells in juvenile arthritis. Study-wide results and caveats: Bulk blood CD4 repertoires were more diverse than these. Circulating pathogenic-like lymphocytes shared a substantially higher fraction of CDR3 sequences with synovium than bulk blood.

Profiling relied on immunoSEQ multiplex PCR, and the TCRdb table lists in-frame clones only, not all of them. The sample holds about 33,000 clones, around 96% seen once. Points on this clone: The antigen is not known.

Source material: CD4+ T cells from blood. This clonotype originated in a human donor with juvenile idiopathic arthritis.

The chain's CDR3 is CASSLTALIGTGSYEQYF. CDR3 sequence (DNA): TGTGCCAGCAGCTTAACCGCGCTTATAGGGACAGGGTCCTACGAGCAGTACTTC. The rearrangement uses TRBV11-2 and TRBJ2-7; 9 positions match TRBD1. Looked up from germline, CDR1 is SGHAT and CDR2 is FQNNGV. The CDR3 sequence is 18 residues long. With 2 bases clipped from V and 1 base from J, the junction kept 12 bases outside the gene matches. The full variable domain, with the rest looked up from reference TRBV11-2 and TRBJ2-7, is EAGVAQSPRYKIIEKRQSVAFWCNPISGHATLYWYQQILGQGPKLLIQFQNNGVVDDSQLPKDRFSAERLKGVDSTLKIQPAKLEDSAVYLCASSLTALIGTGSYEQYFGPGTRLTVT.